This T cell receptor beta chain was found in a study of T cells in Graves' hyperthyroidism and ophthalmopathy. Researchers amplified the TCR beta CDR3 regions from RNA transcripts. The HTBI primer set was used in a first-round RT-PCR of the TCR CDR3. MiXCR, applied by TCRdb to the multiplex PCR reads, yields one record per CDR3 protein. Here the sample spans 550,000 to 650,000 distinct CDR3 sequences, 11% to 15% being singletons. General observations from the study: Most thyroid clonotypes with frequency above 0.001 were detected in blood.

Germline loops: CDR1 SGHRS, CDR2 YFSETQ. This CDR3 comprises 16 residues. The V gene lost 3 bases and the J gene lost 2 bases, with 17 bases spanning the gap. Absent ophthalmopathy progression within 18 months defined stable Graves' hyperthyroidism. It was uncontrolled infection, other autoimmune disease, pregnancy or lactation that excluded patients. As regards this clonotype: Its antigen remains unknown.

This rearrangement joins TRBV5-1 to TRBJ2-5; D is ambiguous. Sequences were obtained from blood. The receptor comes from a woman aged 40 to 50 with Graves' hyperthyroidism. Here the CDR3 DNA reads TGCGCCAGCAGCTCCCTCAGCGCCCACCTACAAGAGACCCAGTACTTC. Translating it yields CASSSLSAHLQETQYF.